The 20 T cell receptor beta chains in this list originate from one sample, sequenced in a study of glioma-infiltrating T cells. Amplification of TCR alpha and beta CDR3 regions from RNA used iRepertoire nested multiplex PCR. One entry per CDR3 protein results from TCRdb running MiXCR on the multiplex PCR reads. There are about 130,000 distinct CDR3 sequences in the sample; roughly 23% occur only once, and roughly 15% lies in the top ten. The sequenced sample was glioma tissue, nonneoplastic brain tissue, or PBMCs (not recorded which). Every receptor here comes from a human donor with low-grade glioma or glioblastoma, undergoing nonglioma brain surgery, or in good health (not recorded which).

This clonotype was detected ten times or more. CDR3 sequence reads: CASSQEGTGQRSPLHF. Written as DNA, the CDR3 is TGCGCCAGCAGCCAAGAAGGGACAGGGCAAAGGTCACCCCTCCACTTT. The chain recombines TRBV4-1 with TRBJ1-6, with TRBD1 matching over 9 bases. The CDR3 has 16 amino acids. V shed 0 bases, J shed 10 bases, and the junction held 7 bases outside the gene matches. Germline CDR1 reads MGHRA; CDR2 reads YSYEKL.

This clonotype was observed once. A much larger clone sits a single nucleotide away, making a read error possible. The chain links TRBV19 to TRBJ2-3; D call uncertain. Looked up from germline, CDR1 is LNHDA and CDR2 is SQIVND (reference sequence). V was cut by 5 bases and J by 2 bases, with 11 bases left in between. The CDR3 runs to 14 residues. The CDR3 DNA reads TGTGCCAGTAGTCAACCGCGGACCACAGATACGCAGTATTTT. Its translation: CASSQPRTTDTQYF.

There are many counts of this clonotype. The rearrangement uses TRBV12-3 or TRBV12-4 and TRBJ1-4, with 8 positions matching TRBD1. CDR3 length: 14 residues. The trim removed 7 bases at V and 8 bases at J, leaving 9 bases unmatched. The CDR3 reads CASTLDREGEKLFF. In DNA, the CDR3 is TGTGCCAGCACCCTGGACAGGGAGGGCGAAAAACTGTTTTTT.

This clonotype was observed many times. The rearrangement links TRBV20-1 to TRBJ1-3; 7 bases line up with TRBD1. Trimming cost V 6 bases and J 0 bases; bases outside gene matches: 2. The germline gives CDR1 DFQATT, CDR2 SNEGSKA (reference sequence). This CDR3 region has 13 residues. The CDR3 DNA reads TGCAGTGCCTGGGACAGCTCTGGAAACACCATATATTTT. It codes for CSAWDSSGNTIYF.

This clonotype was recorded at least ten times. The chain is built from TRBV12-3 or TRBV12-4 and TRBJ2-1, with a possible D match to TRBD1 (6 bases). This CDR3 has 12 residues. V lost 7 bases and J 12 bases, leaving 16 bases between the germline ends. This CDR3 is CASNSGAGRQFF. The CDR3 bases are TGTGCCAGCAATTCAGGGGCAGGTCGGCAGTTCTTC.

The chain employs TRBV29-1 and TRBJ1-1; maybe TRBD1 (5 bases). Germline assignment: CDR1 SQVTM and CDR2 ANQGSEA. The CDR3 loop spans 11 amino acids. V lost 4 bases and J lost 10, with 13 bases in between. The chain's CDR3 is CSVGDSPGAFF. CDR3 sequence (DNA): TGCAGCGTTGGGGACTCACCCGGAGCTTTCTTT.

On this clonotype itself: A much larger clone differs from this one at a single base, so this may be a read error. The chain recombines TRBV6-2 or TRBV6-3 with TRBJ2-7; a weak D match, TRBD2 (7 bases). This CDR3 region has 14 residues. The germline V gene encodes CDR1 MNHEY and CDR2 SVGEGT. V lost 6 bases and J 2 bases, leaving 14 bases between the germline ends. The CDR3 DNA is TGTGCCAGCAGGTTGGGGGGGACAACCTACGAGCAGTACTTC. Protein product: CASRLGGTTYEQYF.

This clonotype was seen ten or more times. The rearrangement joins TRBV18 to TRBJ2-7; TRBD1 matches at 9 bases. CDR3 length equals 14 residues. Germline trimming cut 6 bases from V and 3 bases from J; bases unmatched to any gene: 6. Germline CDR1 reads KGHSH; CDR2 reads LQKENI. Here the CDR3 reads CASSEGQGYYEQYF. CDR3 bases: TGTGCCAGCTCGGAGGGACAGGGCTACTACGAGCAGTACTTC.

The sample holds many counts of this clonotype. The V and J genes are TRBV4-1 and TRBJ1-1; D ambiguous. Germline V gives CDR1 MGHRA, CDR2 YSYEKL. This CDR3 is 15 amino acids long. V lost 0 bases and J lost 8, with 16 bases in between. The CDR3 reads CASSQDPVLRPEAFF. The CDR3 region has the DNA TGCGCCAGCAGCCAAGATCCAGTATTGAGGCCCGAAGCTTTCTTT.

This clonotype was observed a single time. This clone may be a read error of a much larger clone one base away. The V gene is TRBV7-9, the J gene TRBJ1-2, with D hard to call. Deletions cut 1 base from V and 4 bases from J, with 13 bases between. In germline, CDR1 is SEHNR, CDR2 FQNEAQ (reference sequence). This CDR3 has 15 residues. CDR3 amino acids: CASSLGSEGRYGYTF. The CDR3 DNA sequence: TGTGCCAGCAGCTTAGGGTCTGAAGGACGCTATGGCTACACCTTC.

The chain recombines TRBV4-1 with TRBJ1-1; D gene unclear. The V gene's germline CDR1 is MGHRA and CDR2 YSYEKL. The V and J ends lost 8 bases and 0 bases respectively, with 13 bases between them. The CDR3 spans 14 residues. DNA for the CDR3: TGCGCCAGCGTGGAAGCGATAATGAACACTGAAGCTTTCTTT. It specifies CASVEAIMNTEAFF.

At least ten counts were recorded for this clonotype. This chain connects TRBV12-3 or TRBV12-4 to TRBJ1-1; 9 bases fit TRBD1. V lost 8 bases, J lost 0 bases, and 4 bases stayed unmatched. This CDR3 spans 14 amino acids. The CDR3 coding sequence is TGTGCCAGCGGGACAGGGATCTTGAACACTGAAGCTTTCTTT. Translated, it gives CASGTGILNTEAFF.

This clonotype has at least ten counts. The genes are TRBV7-9 and TRBJ2-1; weak D call: TRBD1 (5 bases). V was clipped by 2 bases and J by 10 bases, with 9 bases between them. Per the germline V gene, CDR1 is SEHNR and CDR2 is FQNEAQ (reference sequence). This CDR3 region has 12 residues. DNA of the CDR3: TGTGCCAGCAGCTTACACAGGCCCGAGCAGTTCTTC. It codes for CASSLHRPEQFF.

The sample holds many counts of this clonotype. CDR3 in DNA: TGTGCCAGCAGCTGGGGACAGCAAGAGACCCAGTACTTC. Protein: CASSWGQQETQYF. This chain joins TRBV3-1 and TRBJ2-5, with 7 nucleotides matching TRBD1. The CDR3 sequence is 13 residues long. Germline V gene lookup returns CDR1 LGHDT and CDR2 YNNKEL (reference sequence). With V trimmed by 5 bases and J by 2 bases, 2 bases remained unmatched.

As concerns this clonotype: A much larger clone differs from this one at a single base, so this may be a read error. The chain couples TRBV7-6 to TRBJ1-5; D remains ambiguous. V was pared by 3 bases and J by 7 bases, with 7 bases between. CDR3 size: 12 residues. The germline V gene encodes CDR1 SGHVS and CDR2 FNYEAQ. The CDR3 DNA sequence: TGTGCCAGCAGCTTCACGGGGCAGCCCCAGCATTTT. This gives the protein CASSFTGQPQHF.

A note on this clonotype: With a much larger clone just one base away, this may be a read error. This chain joins TRBV3-1 and TRBJ1-5, with TRBD1 matching over 8 bases. CDR1 LGHDT and CDR2 YNNKEL come from the germline V gene (reference sequence). The CDR3 has 15 amino acids. CDR3 sequence (DNA): TGTGCCAGCACCCAAGCCAGGGGGCGAAATCAGCCCCAGCATTTT. Translation: CASTQARGRNQPQHF.

This clonotype has a count of ten or more. The V call is TRBV19, the J call TRBJ2-1; TRBD2 matches at 9 bases. This CDR3 comprises 16 residues. Trimming cost V 1 base and J 7 bases; bases outside gene matches: 8. The germline V gene encodes CDR1 LNHDA and CDR2 SQIVND (reference sequence). CDR3 DNA sequence: TGTGCCAGTAGTATAGCAGGTAGCGGGAGTAGGAATGAGCAGTTCTTC. Translated: CASSIAGSGSRNEQFF. The complete variable domain, with remaining parts taken from reference TRBV19 and TRBJ2-1, reads DGGITQSPKYLFRKEGQNVTLSCEQNLNHDAMYWYRQDPGQGLRLIYYSQIVNDFQKGDIAEGYSVSREKKESFPLTVTSAQKNPTAFYLCASSIAGSGSRNEQFFGPGTRLTVL.

This chain links TRBV29-1 with TRBJ2-7; D gene unclear. The CDR3 covers 12 residues. V was cut by 7 bases and J by 0 bases, with 10 bases left in between. Germline-derived CDR1 and CDR2 are SQVTM and ANQGSEA. CDR3: CSGTDPSYEQYF. DNA for the CDR3: TGCAGCGGCACGGACCCCTCCTACGAGCAGTACTTC.

This clonotype came up many times. The chain employs TRBV27 and TRBJ1-5, with 9 bases aligning to TRBD1. This CDR3 spans 14 amino acids. The germline CDR1 and CDR2 sequences are MNHEY and SMNVEV (reference sequence). The V and J ends lost 4 bases and 9 bases, in that order; junction bases with no gene match: 7. The CDR3 nucleotides are TGTGCCAGCAGTTGGGACAGGGCACGAGGGCCCCAGCATTTT. Translated, it gives CASSWDRARGPQHF.

This clonotype has at least ten counts. The rearrangement joins TRBV4-3 to TRBJ2-5; TRBD2 matches 11 bases. Germline CDR1 LGHNA, CDR2 YSLEER. There are 16 residues in the CDR3. V gave up 3 bases and J gave up 1 base; unmatched junction bases: 4. The CDR3 nucleotides read TGCGCCAGCAGCCAGGGACTAGCGGACGGCCAAGAGACCCAGTACTTC. Translation: CASSQGLADGQETQYF.